What follows is one T cell receptor beta chain and its context. Its antigen is unidentified. The data were obtained in a study of CD8+ T cells in alopecia areata. Study overall: The study gave treated patients oral tofacitinib at 5 to 10 mg twice daily. Study-wide results and limits: Persistence in scalp and blood during tofacitinib was observed for many expanded lesional clones. Lesional tissue from the scalp (especially in alopecia totalis/universalis) showed higher clonality than normal scalp.

Stated treatment: oral pan-JAK inhibitor, 5-10 mg twice daily. The investigators collected lesional scalp punch biopsies and peripheral blood from alopecia areata patients. The authors extracted RNA and reverse transcribed it into cDNA as the sequencing template. Clones were sequenced by immunoSEQ multiplex PCR, and TCRdb holds only the in-frame ones, with some missing. The sample lists some 190,000 clones, 51% occurring once. With 4 bases clipped from V and 3 bases from J, the junction kept 3 bases outside the gene matches. The CDR3 is 13 residues long. The V gene's germline CDR1 is SGHNT and CDR2 YYREEE (reference sequence).

Sequences were derived from CD8+ T cells sorted from blood, sampled at week 52, from a patient treated with tofacitinib. The chain links TRBV5-4 to TRBJ2-7, with 8 nucleotides matching TRBD1. This receptor was identified in a human donor with alopecia areata. CDR3: CASSGGTGYEQYF. CDR3 nucleotides: TGTGCCAGCAGCGGGGGGACAGGCTACGAGCAGTACTTC. The entire variable domain, with the rest obtained from reference TRBV5-4 and TRBJ2-7, is as follows: ETGVTQSPTHLIKTRGQQVTLRCSSQSGHNTVSWYQQALGQGPQFIFQYYREEENGRGNFPPRFSGLQFPNYSSELNVNALELDDSALYLCASSGGTGYEQYFGPGTRLTVT.